These 14 T cell receptor beta chains were sequenced from one sample in a study of blood T cell repertoires in COVID-19. The method was immunoSEQ multiplex PCR; TCRdb's version includes in-frame clones alone and lacks a portion of them. This table holds approximately 260,000 clones, roughly nine tenths found once. What was sequenced was peripheral blood. The receptors shown here come from a man aged 45-65 years with acute or convalescent COVID-19.

This chain uses TRBV6-5 with TRBJ2-1; 7 nucleotides line up with TRBD1. CDR1 MNHEY and CDR2 SVGAGI come from the germline V gene. With 5 bases clipped from V and 8 bases from J, the junction kept 6 bases outside the gene matches. The CDR3 runs to 13 residues. The CDR3 loop reads CASSPPQGYEQFF. The CDR3 coding sequence is TGTGCCAGCAGTCCACCACAGGGGTATGAGCAGTTCTTC.

The chain is built from TRBV30 and TRBJ1-6; 7 nucleotides line up with TRBD1. Per germline, CDR1 GTSNPN and CDR2 SVGIG (reference sequence). The CDR3 sequence is 16 residues long. Losses at the gene ends were 3 bases for V and 5 bases for J; bases not matched to a gene: 10. DNA of the CDR3: TGTGCCTGGAGGGGAACCGACAGGGAGAATAATTCACCCCTCCACTTT. This translates into CAWRGTDRENNSPLHF.

The J gene is TRBJ1-6, the V gene TRBV4-2, with D unclear. The CDR3 extends over 15 amino acids. Per germline, CDR1 LGHNA and CDR2 YNFKEQ. V was clipped by 5 bases and J by 7 bases, with 15 bases between them. The CDR3 region is CASSFRLGENSPLHF. In nucleotides, the CDR3 is TGTGCCAGCAGCTTCCGACTGGGAGAGAATTCACCCCTCCACTTT.

The chain couples TRBV20-1 to TRBJ1-1; possible D gene TRBD1, 5 bases. Per the germline V gene, CDR1 is DFQATT and CDR2 is SNEGSKA (reference sequence). This CDR3 spans 14 amino acids. The V gene lost 3 bases and the J gene lost 0 bases, with 11 bases spanning the gap. The CDR3 nucleotides are TGCAGTGCTAGTGGGGGGGAAATGAACACTGAAGCTTTCTTT. It specifies CSASGGEMNTEAFF.

The rearrangement uses TRBV27 and TRBJ1-2, with D perhaps TRBD1 (5 bases). The V and J ends lost 5 bases and 6 bases respectively, with 10 bases between them. Germline CDR1 MNHEY, CDR2 SMNVEV (reference sequence). The CDR3 extends over 12 amino acids. CDR3 sequence reads: CASSRDFDGYTF. CDR3 DNA: TGTGCCAGCAGTCGGGACTTCGATGGCTACACCTTC.

This chain links TRBV6-5 with TRBJ2-3; TRBD1 matches at 7 bases. Trimming removed 2 bases from V and 5 bases from J; junction bases left unmatched: 4. Germline CDR1 is MNHEY and CDR2 is SVGAGI. The CDR3 spans 14 residues. The DNA of the CDR3 is TGTGCCAGCAGTTACGGGCAGGGGGTAGATACGCAGTATTTT. Protein: CASSYGQGVDTQYF.

The J gene is TRBJ1-2, the V gene TRBV9; D remains unclear. The CDR3 has 13 amino acids. V was shortened by 0 bases and J by 3 bases, with 6 bases between the two germline ends. Germline V CDR1 and CDR2: SGDLS, YYNGEE. CDR3 bases: TGTGCCAGCAGCGTAGCGGAGTACTATGGCTACACCTTC. This gives the protein CASSVAEYYGYTF. Using reference TRBV9 and TRBJ1-2 for the parts outside the CDR3, the full variable domain is DSGVTQTPKHLITATGQRVTLRCSPRSGDLSVYWYQQSLDQGLQFLIQYYNGEERAKGNILERFSAQQFPDLHSELNLSSLELGDSALYFCASSVAEYYGYTFGSGTRLTVV.

The J gene is TRBJ1-5, the V gene TRBV10-2; tentative D call: TRBD1 (5 bases). V was trimmed by 4 bases and J by 4 bases, leaving 8 bases between them. The CDR3 runs to 13 residues. Germline V CDR1 and CDR2: WSHSY, SAAADI. CDR3 region: CASSADRNQPQHF. In nucleotides, the CDR3 is TGCGCCAGCAGTGCAGACAGAAATCAGCCCCAGCATTTT.

This sequence joins TRBV5-8 and TRBJ1-2, with D perhaps matching TRBD1 (5 bases). Trimming took 1 base from V and 7 from J, leaving 11 bases between them. CDR1 and CDR2 (germline): SGHTS, YDEGEE. This CDR3 has 13 amino acids. The CDR3 DNA follows: TGTGCCAGCAGCTTGATCAGGGTGGGTGGCTACACCTTC. It yields the protein CASSLIRVGGYTF.

The gene calls are TRBV15 and TRBJ2-3; 7 bases fit TRBD2. Trimming removed 3 bases from V and 0 bases from J; junction bases left unmatched: 9. The CDR3 has 17 amino acids. Germline CDR1 is LNHNV and CDR2 is YYDKDF (reference sequence). The chain's CDR3 is CATSRGRVRGSTDTQYF. CDR3 bases: TGTGCCACCAGCAGGGGGAGGGTGCGGGGGAGCACAGATACGCAGTATTTT. The full variable domain, its missing parts supplied by reference TRBV15 and TRBJ2-3, is DAMVIQNPRYQVTQFGKPVTLSCSQTLNHNVMYWYQQKSSQAPKLLFHYYDKDFNNEADTPDNFQSRRPNTSFCFLDIRSPGLGDTAMYLCATSRGRVRGSTDTQYFGPGTRLTVL.

The gene calls are TRBV7-9 and TRBJ2-5; 9 nucleotides line up with TRBD1. Per germline, CDR1 SEHNR and CDR2 FQNEAQ (reference sequence). The J segment lost 11 bases and the V segment lost 1 base, leaving 8 bases of the junction unmatched. The CDR3 length is 14 residues. The CDR3 region is CASSLGQGGLRQYF. For the CDR3, the DNA is TGTGCCAGCAGCTTAGGACAGGGGGGCCTGCGGCAGTACTTC.

V usage is TRBV5-6 and J usage is TRBJ2-7; D is unclear. There are 14 residues in the CDR3. The V end lost 1 base, the J end lost 7 bases, and 15 bases lay between the germline ends. Germline-derived CDR1 and CDR2 are SGHDT and YYEEEE. The DNA for the CDR3 is TGTGCCAGCAGCTTGACAGTGACGTCCAGGGAGCAGTACTTC. Protein product: CASSLTVTSREQYF.

This chain connects TRBV11-1 to TRBJ2-2; weak D call: TRBD1 (5 bases). V lost 2 bases, J lost 5 bases, and 9 bases lay in between. Germline values: CDR1 SGHAT, CDR2 FQDESV (reference sequence). The CDR3 has 14 residues. The CDR3 loop reads CASSLSRVTGELFF. The CDR3 DNA reads as TGTGCCAGCAGCTTAAGCAGGGTGACCGGGGAGCTGTTTTTT.

This chain uses TRBV5-1 with TRBJ2-1; 10 bases align to TRBD2. The CDR3 covers 15 residues. V gave up 4 bases and J gave up 3 bases; unmatched junction bases: 4. Germline-derived CDR1 and CDR2 are SGHRS and YFSETQ. CDR3 in DNA: TGCGCCAGCAGCCTGAGCGGGGGGGACTACAATGAGCAGTTCTTC. Encoded protein: CASSLSGGDYNEQFF.